The rows below give T cell receptor beta chains drawn from one sample of a study of blood T cell repertoires in COVID-19. Libraries were prepared by immunoSEQ multiplex PCR; TCRdb keeps only in-frame clonotypes and omits some of them. The data hold 150,000 to 200,000 clones, with roughly nine tenths observed a single time. Material: peripheral blood. These receptors were taken from a man between 65 and 79 years old with active or convalescent COVID-19. The CDR3 runs from the conserved cysteine through the conserved F or W. Fields, in order: J gene, D gene, V gene, clone size, CDR3 DNA, CDR3 protein. D genes are given only for firm matches. Clone size, where shown, is once, few, many, or a class for clones that have expanded.

>TRBJ2-7|TRBD1|TRBV28|NA
TGTGCCAGCAGTTTAGCAGGGACAGGGGCGCGAGAGCAGTACTTC
CASSLAGTGAREQYF
>TRBJ1-6|TRBD1|TRBV27|NA
TGTGCCAGCAGTAAGGGACAGGGACGGAGGAATTCACCCCTCCACTTT
CASSKGQGRRNSPLHF
>TRBJ2-1|NA|TRBV6-6|NA
TGTGCCAGCAGCCCACTCAGGAATGAGCAGTTCTTC
CASSPLRNEQFF
>TRBJ2-7|NA|TRBV27|few
TGTGCCAGCAGTTCCTCCGCCTACGAGCAGTACTTC
CASSSSAYEQYF
>TRBJ1-5|NA|TRBV6-2/TRBV6-3|NA
TGTGCCAGCAGCCCCGGAGGACCCAATCAGCCCCAGCATTTT
CASSPGGPNQPQHF
>TRBJ2-3|TRBD1|TRBV18|NA
TGTGCCAGCTCCCCCAGGGGGGATACGCAGTATTTT
CASSPRGDTQYF
>TRBJ1-3|NA|TRBV6-5|NA
NA
CASILGGNTIYF
>TRBJ2-5|NA|TRBV7-2|NA
TGTGCCAGCAGCTTAGCTGGGGGCCGGGAGACCCAGTACTTC
CASSLAGGRETQYF
>TRBJ2-1|NA|TRBV7-9|NA
TGTGCCAGCAGCTTAAGTACCAGGGGAAATGAGCAGTTCTTC
CASSLSTRGNEQFF
>TRBJ1-6|NA|TRBV19|NA
TGTGCCAGTAGTAAAGAGGGGGGTACTATGAATTCACCCCTCCACTTT
CASSKEGGTMNSPLHF
>TRBJ2-3|NA|TRBV7-2|once
TGTGCCAGCAGCAAGCGTTGGGGAGCAGATACGCAGTATTTT
CASSKRWGADTQYF
>TRBJ2-1|NA|TRBV7-9|NA
TGTGCCAGCAGCCCACGGGGGGCGCGGGCCAATGAGCAGTTCTTC
CASSPRGARANEQFF
>TRBJ1-6|NA|TRBV2|NA
TGTGCCAGCAATAGAATCTCCTATAATTCACCCCTCCACTTT
CASNRISYNSPLHF
>TRBJ2-1|TRBD2|TRBV9|NA
TGTGCCAGCAGCGCCACGGGACTAGAAAAGAATGAGCAGTTCTTC
CASSATGLEKNEQFF
>TRBJ1-2|NA|TRBV28|NA
TGTGCCAGCAGTTTGTACAGTGGCTACACCTTC
CASSLYSGYTF
>TRBJ2-1|TRBD2|TRBV7-2|NA
TGTGCCAGCAGCTTAGCCGGGACTAGCAATGAGCAGTTCTTC
CASSLAGTSNEQFF
>TRBJ1-3|NA|TRBV7-2|NA
TGTGCCAGCAGCTTATCTAGTATCTCTGGAAACACCATATATTTT
CASSLSSISGNTIYF
>TRBJ2-1|TRBD2|TRBV24-1|once
TGTGCCACCAGTGATTCCACTGCCGGAGCGGGGGCGAACAATGAGCAGTTCTTC
CATSDSTAGAGANNEQFF
>TRBJ1-2|NA|TRBV19|NA
TGTGCCAGCCTCCGGACAGCGGATTACCTATGGGGGTACACCTTC
CASLRTADYLWGYTF
>TRBJ2-3|NA|TRBV6-2/TRBV6-3|NA
TGTGCCAGCAGTTACACATCACGGGGGAAGAACACAGATACGCAGTATTTT
CASSYTSRGKNTDTQYF
>TRBJ1-5|NA|TRBV28|NA
TGTGCCAGCAGTCTTCTCCCCTATCAGCCCCAGCATTTT
CASSLLPYQPQHF
>TRBJ2-3|NA|TRBV5-1|NA
TGCGCCAGCAGCTTGACGGCTAGCACCACAGATACGCAGTATTTT
CASSLTASTTDTQYF
>TRBJ2-3|TRBD2|TRBV28|NA
TGTGCCAGCAGCTCTACGCGGGGGGGCATGCGGGATACGCAGTATTTT
CASSSTRGGMRDTQYF
>TRBJ2-7|NA|TRBV18|once
TGTGCCAGCTCACCACCGCTTGGGCCCAACGAGCAGTACTTC
CASSPPLGPNEQYF
>TRBJ2-7|TRBD2|TRBV6-2/TRBV6-3|NA
TGTGCCAGCAGTCGACTAGCGGGCCACTACGAGCAGTACTTC
CASSRLAGHYEQYF
>TRBJ2-2|TRBD1|TRBV11-3|NA
TGTGCCAGCACCTTGATTGACCGGGACAGGGGGAACACCGGGGAGCTGTTTTTT
CASTLIDRDRGNTGELFF
>TRBJ2-7|TRBD2|TRBV7-2|NA
TGTGCCAGCAGCTTGGCACTAGCGGGCGTCGGGGGGGAGCAGTACTTC
CASSLALAGVGGEQYF
>TRBJ2-5|TRBD2|TRBV5-6|once
TGTGCCAGCAGCTGGCGCGGGGGGCCAGGGTTGGAGACCCAGTACTTC
CASSWRGGPGLETQYF
>TRBJ2-5|NA|TRBV6-2/TRBV6-3|NA
TGTGCCAGCAGTTTCCCCCGGGTGTCGAATCCGACCCAGTACTTC
CASSFPRVSNPTQYF
>TRBJ2-2|NA|TRBV5-1|NA
TGCGCCAGCAGCCCGGGACTGGTCACCGGGGAGCTGTTTTTT
CASSPGLVTGELFF
>TRBJ2-1|NA|TRBV9|NA
TGTGCCAGCAGCGTAGCTTCCCTAGGGGTCGGGAGCAATGAGCAGTTCTTC
CASSVASLGVGSNEQFF
>TRBJ2-3|TRBD1|TRBV10-3|NA
TGTGCCACCCACACAGGGGGCTCGCAGTATTTT
CATHTGGSQYF
>TRBJ2-2|TRBD2|TRBV6-5|NA
TGTGCCAGCAGGAAACTAGCGGTCACCGGGGAGCTGTTTTTT
CASRKLAVTGELFF
>TRBJ1-2|NA|TRBV9|NA
TGTGCCAGCAGCCCCGCCTCAGGGAGGTACGGCTACACCTTC
CASSPASGRYGYTF
>TRBJ2-3|TRBD2|TRBV14|few
TGTGCCAGCAGCCGCCGACTAGCGGGGACAGATACGCAGTATTTT
CASSRRLAGTDTQYF
>TRBJ2-1|NA|TRBV5-8|NA
TGTGCCAGCAGCCAGGGACACGCCGCCTACAATGAGCAGTTCTTC
CASSQGHAAYNEQFF
>TRBJ2-2|NA|TRBV30|NA
TGTGCCTGGAGTCGAGGGAACACCGGGGAGCTGTTTTTT
CAWSRGNTGELFF
>TRBJ1-5|NA|TRBV7-9|NA
TGTGCCAGCAGCCCGAGGAGGGGTGAGACAGTTAATCAGCCCCAGCATTTT
CASSPRRGETVNQPQHF
>TRBJ1-2|NA|TRBV6-4|NA
TGTGCCAGCAGTGACAGGGGCTATGGCTACACCTTC
CASSDRGYGYTF
>TRBJ2-7|NA|TRBV12-3/TRBV12-4|NA
TGTGCCAGCAGTTTAGGGCAGATCTACGAGCAGTACTTC
CASSLGQIYEQYF
>TRBJ2-3|NA|TRBV7-6|NA
TGTGCCAGCAGCCCCACGCGTACGCAGTATTTT
CASSPTRTQYF
>TRBJ2-3|TRBD2|TRBV5-4|NA
TGTGCCAGCAGCCCAGGGACTAGTCGCACAGATACGCAGTATTTT
CASSPGTSRTDTQYF
>TRBJ2-3|TRBD2|TRBV11-2|NA
TGTGCCAGCAGCTTTCTAGCGGGGGGGCCATTCGGAGATACGCAGTATTTT
CASSFLAGGPFGDTQYF
>TRBJ1-2|NA|TRBV28|NA
TGTGCCAGCAGTTCGGGGGTTGGCTACACCTTC
CASSSGVGYTF
>TRBJ2-3|NA|TRBV11-3|NA
TGTGCCAGCGGAGTCGACAGCACAGATACGCAGTATTTT
CASGVDSTDTQYF
>TRBJ1-5|NA|TRBV19|NA
TGTGCCAGTAGTATGGAGGTCAATCAGCCCCAGCATTTT
CASSMEVNQPQHF
>TRBJ1-2|NA|TRBV5-1|NA
TGCGCCAGCAGCTTGGGGCAGGGGATCGATAACTATGGCTACACCTTC
CASSLGQGIDNYGYTF
>TRBJ1-4|TRBD1|TRBV19|NA
TGTGCCAGTAGATCGGGACAGGGTTTTGAAAAACTGTTTTTT
CASRSGQGFEKLFF
>TRBJ2-2|NA|TRBV14|NA
TGTGCCAGCAGCCAAGTGCAGGGCACCGGGGAGCTGTTTTTT
CASSQVQGTGELFF
>TRBJ1-2|TRBD1|TRBV6-5|NA
TGTGCCACCAACCACAGGGGTGGCGGCTACACCTTC
CATNHRGGGYTF
>TRBJ2-3|NA|TRBV14|NA
TGTGCCAGCAGCCCCGAGAGGACAGATACGCAGTATTTT
CASSPERTDTQYF
>TRBJ2-5|TRBD2|TRBV20-1|once
TGCAGTGTTAGTCCAGCGGGGACCCAAGAGACCCAGTACTTC
CSVSPAGTQETQYF
>TRBJ2-3|TRBD1|TRBV5-1|NA
TGCGCCAGCAGCGACCAGCCCAGGGGGCAGGGCCCAGATACGCAGTATTTT
CASSDQPRGQGPDTQYF